Below are 26 T cell receptor beta chains sequenced from a single sample in a study of blood T cell repertoires in COVID-19 (dated by TCRdb to 2018 to 2021). The library relied on the immunoSEQ multiplex PCR assay. TCRdb's version of the immuneACCESS table is confined to in-frame rearrangements and falls short of the full clone set. An unresolved V gene accounts for under half of the shortfall where checked; the remainder is of unknown origin. The sample table holds some 280,000 clones, of which 86% were seen once. The ten biggest clones cover 3% of the sample. Sequenced input: peripheral blood. These receptors all come from a woman in her 30s with active or convalescent COVID-19.

This chain links TRBV24-1 with TRBJ2-5; D remains unclear. Trimming pared 3 bases from V and 4 bases from J, leaving 14 bases between. CDR1 and CDR2 (germline): KGHDR, SFDVKD. The CDR3 is 15 residues long. CDR3 nucleotide sequence: TGTGCCACCAGTGATGTTGCCGCCGCGCCAGAGACCCAGTACTTC. Translated, it gives CATSDVAAAPETQYF.

V usage is TRBV27 and J usage is TRBJ2-3; D gene unclear. CDR3 size: 14 residues. Germline CDR1 MNHEY, CDR2 SMNVEV (reference sequence). CDR3 nucleotide sequence: TGTGTCGCAGGAAGCACTGCATCCACAGATACGCAGTATTTT. Its translation: CVAGSTASTDTQYF.

This clone was observed a single time. The CDR3 region is CASSLKASGGQTQYF. The DNA of the CDR3 is TGTGCCAGCAGCTTAAAGGCTAGCGGGGGCCAGACCCAGTACTTC. V usage is TRBV7-2 and J usage is TRBJ2-5, with 10 positions matching TRBD2. The germline V gene has CDR1 SGHTA and CDR2 FQGNSA. V dropped 2 bases and J dropped 6; count of bases not matched to a gene: 6. CDR3 length: 15 amino acids.

As for this clone: Different DNA sequences within this sample yield the same CDR3. This chain connects TRBV15 to TRBJ2-7; D may be TRBD1 (5 bases). The CDR3 contains 13 residues. Germline CDR1 is LNHNV and CDR2 is YYDKDF (reference sequence). With 0 bases removed from V and 4 bases from J, the gap between germline ends came to 7 bases. The CDR3 nucleotides read TGTGCCACCAGCAGAGATAGGGGTTACGAGCAGTACTTC. It yields the protein CATSRDRGYEQYF.

The V call is TRBV4-1, the J call TRBJ2-2, with TRBD1 matching 10 bases. With V trimmed by 0 bases and J by 7 bases, 17 bases remained unmatched. This CDR3 is built from 20 residues. The germline gives CDR1 MGHRA, CDR2 YSYEKL. This CDR3 reads CASSQEQTGGAGYLGGELFF. CDR3 sequence (DNA): TGCGCCAGCAGCCAAGAGCAGACAGGGGGCGCAGGTTATTTGGGCGGGGAGCTGTTTTTT.

V and J are TRBV6-6 and TRBJ2-1, with 8 nucleotides matching TRBD2. This CDR3 is 15 amino acids long. The trim removed 0 bases at V and 5 bases at J, leaving 3 bases unmatched. From germline, CDR1 is MNHNY and CDR2 SVGAGI (reference sequence). The CDR3 DNA sequence: TGTGCCAGCAGTTACTCGTCTAGCGGGCACAATGAGCAGTTCTTC. It codes for CASSYSSSGHNEQFF.

The chain links TRBV10-1 to TRBJ1-5; tentative D call: TRBD1 (5 bases). Trimming took 2 bases from V and 7 from J, leaving 12 bases between them. The germline gives CDR1 WNHNN, CDR2 SYGVQD (reference sequence). The CDR3 runs 14 residues. CDR3 sequence (DNA): TGCGCCAGCAGTGAGCCGGGGGGAAAACAGCCCCAGCATTTT. This codes for CASSEPGGKQPQHF.

V usage is TRBV30 and J usage is TRBJ1-6; D might be TRBD1 (6 bases). V lost 3 bases and J lost 5, with 11 bases in between. CDR3 length: 14 amino acids. Looked up from germline, CDR1 is GTSNPN and CDR2 is SVGIG (reference sequence). CDR3 in DNA: TGTGCCTGGAGGTCCAGGGGAAATAATTCACCCCTCCACTTT. Translating gives CAWRSRGNNSPLHF.

The chain is built from TRBV5-4 and TRBJ1-2; 9 positions agree with TRBD1. Germline V CDR1 and CDR2: SGHNT, YYREEE (reference sequence). Trimming at V came to 0 bases and at J to 6 bases, leaving 6 bases not matched to a gene. This CDR3 comprises 15 residues. The chain's CDR3 is CASSLARDRVNGYTF. The CDR3 bases are TGTGCCAGCAGCTTGGCCCGGGACAGGGTCAATGGCTACACCTTC.

The chain uses TRBV27 and TRBJ2-4; TRBD2 aligns across 7 bases. CDR1 MNHEY and CDR2 SMNVEV come from the germline V gene (reference sequence). J was trimmed by 2 bases and V by 2 bases; bases with no gene match: 15. This CDR3 spans 19 amino acids. The CDR3 region is CASSLSYPGRVLSKNIQYF. CDR3 nucleotides: TGTGCCAGCAGTTTAAGTTATCCAGGGAGGGTTTTATCCAAAAACATTCAGTACTTC.

V and J are TRBV27 and TRBJ2-1; D might be TRBD1 (5 bases). This CDR3 spans 14 amino acids. Germline lookup yields CDR1 MNHEY and CDR2 SMNVEV (reference sequence). Trimming stripped 3 bases from V and 5 bases from J, with 11 bases between. CDR3 coding DNA: TGTGCCAGCAGTTTCCAGGGCTTAAACAATGAGCAGTTCTTC. Its protein is CASSFQGLNNEQFF.

This chain connects TRBV9 to TRBJ2-3; 7 nucleotides match TRBD2. Trimming took 4 bases from V and 2 from J; bases not matched to a gene: 4. The CDR3 has 14 amino acids. The germline gives CDR1 SGDLS, CDR2 YYNGEE. The CDR3 reads CASSPSGDTDTQYF. The CDR3 DNA is TGTGCCAGCAGCCCGAGCGGGGACACAGATACGCAGTATTTT.

Regarding this clone: The conserved phenylalanine or tryptophan is not found at the CDR3 terminus, so this likely reflects a read error. It is unclear where the CDR3 begins or ends on the DNA, so no DNA is shown, and the CDR3 is as TCRdb lists it. V gene TRBV19 combines with J gene TRBJ1-1; TRBD1 is the table's D call, not checked against the DNA. Ends included, the CDR3 has 11 residues. CDR1 is LNHDA and CDR2 is SQIVND in the germline V gene (reference sequence). CDR3 in amino acids: CASSMGRAAQI.

The rearrangement links TRBV29-1 to TRBJ1-2; 8 nucleotides match TRBD1. CDR3 size: 12 residues. Germline V CDR1 and CDR2: SQVTM, ANQGSEA. Germline trimming cut 7 bases from V and 3 bases from J; bases unmatched to any gene: 4. The DNA of the CDR3 is TGCAGCGCCCAGGACAGGGACTATGGCTACACCTTC. Protein sequence: CSAQDRDYGYTF.

This clone was counted a single time. The chain joins TRBV21-1 to TRBJ1-4; the table calls TRBD1, which could not be checked here. TRBV21-1 is a pseudogene. The CDR3 has 10 amino acids. The CDR3 sequence is CASSPGVLFF. The CDR3 DNA follows: TGTGCCAGCAGCCCAGGGGTACTGTTTTTT.

The V and J genes are TRBV30 and TRBJ2-5, with TRBD2 identical over 8 bases. After removal of 2 bases from V and 2 bases from J, the junction contained 4 bases not matched to a gene. The V gene's germline CDR1 is GTSNPN and CDR2 SVGIG (reference sequence). The CDR3 extends over 14 amino acids. In DNA, the CDR3 is TGTGCCTGGAGTTGGAGCGGGGGACAAGAGACCCAGTACTTC. It translates to CAWSWSGGQETQYF.

This clone was recorded only once. The CDR3 sequence is CASSLVAGAGTDTQYF. CDR3 nucleotides: TGCGCCAGCAGCTTGGTGGCGGGGGCCGGCACAGATACGCAGTATTTT. The chain links TRBV5-1 to TRBJ2-3; D may be TRBD2 (7 bases). The CDR3 is 16 amino acids. The V gene lost 0 bases and the J gene lost 1 base, with 12 bases spanning the gap. Germline values: CDR1 SGHRS, CDR2 YFSETQ.

This clone has a single count. V is TRBV19 and J is TRBJ1-2; tentative D call: TRBD1 (5 bases). This CDR3 has 13 amino acids. Trimming took off 3 bases at V and 3 bases at J, with 8 bases between the two ends. Germline V gene lookup returns CDR1 LNHDA and CDR2 SQIVND (reference sequence). The CDR3 sequence: CASSIIQDYGYTF. For the CDR3, the DNA is TGTGCCAGTAGTATTATACAGGACTATGGCTACACCTTC.

V gene TRBV19 combines with J gene TRBJ1-1; 8 nucleotides match TRBD1. V was clipped by 4 bases and J by 4 bases; unmatched bases: 11. The CDR3 loop spans 16 amino acids. The germline V gene encodes CDR1 LNHDA and CDR2 SQIVND (reference sequence). The CDR3 loop is CASSTSQGALTTEAFF. DNA for the CDR3: TGTGCCAGTAGTACTTCCCAGGGGGCTTTAACCACTGAAGCTTTCTTT.

V gene TRBV9 combines with J gene TRBJ2-3; 8 nucleotides match TRBD2. The CDR3 is made up of 18 amino acids. The V segment lost 0 bases and the J segment 2 bases; nucleotides outside the gene matches: 11. CDR1 is SGDLS, CDR2 YYNGEE, per germline. CDR3 DNA sequence: TGTGCCAGCAGCGTAGGCCGGGGGGCTAGCGGGTCCACAGATACGCAGTATTTT. Translation: CASSVGRGASGSTDTQYF.

V usage is TRBV5-6 and J usage is TRBJ1-6; 11 nucleotides match TRBD1. The CDR3 is 16 residues long. V was clipped by 3 bases and J by 8 bases; unmatched bases: 7. Germline values: CDR1 SGHDT, CDR2 YYEEEE. The CDR3 DNA follows: TGTGCCAGCAGCTCGATCGGACAGGGGGCTTATTCACCCCTCCACTTT. Amino acid sequence: CASSSIGQGAYSPLHF.

This sequence joins TRBV27 and TRBJ2-3, with 10 bases fitting TRBD2. CDR1 is MNHEY and CDR2 is SMNVEV in the germline V gene (reference sequence). This CDR3 spans 16 amino acids. V lost 3 bases to trimming and J lost 6 bases; unmatched junction nucleotides: 9. Written as DNA, the CDR3 is TGTGCCAGCAGTTTCCTAGCGGGGGCCCCGGGGGATACGCAGTATTTT. Its translation is CASSFLAGAPGDTQYF.

This chain uses TRBV5-1 with TRBJ1-1; TRBD1 is a possible D gene (6 bases). CDR3 length: 13 amino acids. CDR1 is SGHRS and CDR2 is YFSETQ in the germline V gene. Trimming shortened V by 5 bases and J by 2 bases, and 10 bases separated the two germline ends. The CDR3 DNA reads TGCGCCAGCAGTCCAGGGGATAACACTGAAGCTTTCTTT. Protein product: CASSPGDNTEAFF.

The chain employs TRBV5-1 and TRBJ2-7; possible D gene TRBD2, 6 bases. Trimming removed 3 bases from V and 2 bases from J, with 12 bases in between. Germline assignment: CDR1 SGHRS and CDR2 YFSETQ. This CDR3 is 14 amino acids long. DNA of the CDR3: TGCGCCAGCAGCTCGGGACTGCAAACCTACGAGCAGTACTTC. As protein: CASSSGLQTYEQYF.

This clone was seen once. This chain links TRBV19 with TRBJ2-1; D might be TRBD1 (5 bases). Trimming removed 6 bases from V and 0 bases from J, with 15 bases in between. Germline V gene lookup returns CDR1 LNHDA and CDR2 SQIVND (reference sequence). This CDR3 spans 16 amino acids. The CDR3 loop is CASSIYRRSSYNEQFF. The DNA for the CDR3 is TGTGCCAGTAGCATATACAGGCGTAGCTCCTACAATGAGCAGTTCTTC.

This clone turned up a few times. J is TRBJ1-5 and V is TRBV5-1; no clear D. The germline V gene has CDR1 SGHRS and CDR2 YFSETQ. Deletions cut 1 base from V and 0 bases from J, with 2 bases between. The CDR3 spans 13 residues. CDR3 amino acids: CASSLYSNQPQHF. The CDR3 DNA follows: TGCGCCAGCAGCTTGTATAGCAATCAGCCCCAGCATTTT. Full variable domain (rest looked up from reference TRBV5-1 and TRBJ1-5): KAGVTQTPRYLIKTRGQQVTLSCSPISGHRSVSWYQQTPGQGLQFLFEYFSETQRNKGNFPGRFSGRQFSNSRSEMNVSTLELGDSALYLCASSLYSNQPQHFGDGTRLSIL.